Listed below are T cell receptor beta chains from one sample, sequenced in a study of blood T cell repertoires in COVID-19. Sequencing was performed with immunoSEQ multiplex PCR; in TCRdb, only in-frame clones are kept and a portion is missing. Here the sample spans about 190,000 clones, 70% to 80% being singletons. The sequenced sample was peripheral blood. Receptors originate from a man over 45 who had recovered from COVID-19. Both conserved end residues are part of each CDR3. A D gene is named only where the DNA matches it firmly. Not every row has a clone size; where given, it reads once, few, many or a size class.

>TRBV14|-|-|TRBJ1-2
TGTGCCAGCAGCCGCATACAGGGTGAAGGCTACACCTTC
CASSRIQGEGYTF
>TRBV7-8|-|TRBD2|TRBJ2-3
TGTGCCAGCAGCTTAGAGGGGCGGGAGGGCCTAGATACGCAGTATTTT
CASSLEGREGLDTQYF
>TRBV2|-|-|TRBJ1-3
TGTGCCAGCATGAGGGAGGGAGCCAGCTCTGGAAACACCATATATTTT
CASMREGASSGNTIYF
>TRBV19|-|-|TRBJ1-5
TGTGCCAGTAGTGCAACACAGGGAACTAGCAATCAGCCCCAGCATTTT
CASSATQGTSNQPQHF
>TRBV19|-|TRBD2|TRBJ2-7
TGTGCCAGTAGAAACTCCGGGACTAGCGGTCCCTCGAGCTCCTACGAGCAGTACTTC
CASRNSGTSGPSSSYEQYF
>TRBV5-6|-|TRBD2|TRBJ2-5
TGTGCCAGCAGCTCAACTAGCGTTCAAGAGACCCAGTACTTC
CASSSTSVQETQYF
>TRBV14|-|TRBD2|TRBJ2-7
TGTGCCAGCAGCCAACAGCGGGGTTCCTACGAGCAGTACTTC
CASSQQRGSYEQYF
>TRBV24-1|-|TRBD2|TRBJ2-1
TGTGCCACCAGTGATTTGCAACGTCGGGAGGGCCACTACAATGAGCAGTTCTTC
CATSDLQRREGHYNEQFF
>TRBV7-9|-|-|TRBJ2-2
TGTGCCAGCAGCCGGGACTGGAACACCGGGGAGCTGTTTTTT
CASSRDWNTGELFF
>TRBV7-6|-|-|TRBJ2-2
TGTGCCAGCAGCCCATGGGCGGGATCGAACACCGGGGAGCTGTTTTTT
CASSPWAGSNTGELFF
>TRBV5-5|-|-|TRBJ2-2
TGTGCCAGCAGCTTGCAGGGTCTAAACACCGGGGAGCTGTTTTTT
CASSLQGLNTGELFF
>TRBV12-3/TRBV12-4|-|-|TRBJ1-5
TGTGCCAGCAGTCTATATCCTCAGCCCCAGCATTTT
CASSLYPQPQHF
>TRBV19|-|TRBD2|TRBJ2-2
TGTGCCAGTAGTATCGTAGCGGGAGGGAACGCCGGGGAGCTGTTTTTT
CASSIVAGGNAGELFF
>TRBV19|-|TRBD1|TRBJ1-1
TGTGCCAGTAGTATAGATCTTGGACAGGCCTATAACACTGAAGCTTTCTTT
CASSIDLGQAYNTEAFF
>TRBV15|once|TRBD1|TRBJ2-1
TGTGCCACCAGCAGCCTCCCGGGACAGGGTATTGATGAGCAGTTCTTC
CATSSLPGQGIDEQFF
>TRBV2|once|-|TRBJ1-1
TGTGCCAGCAGGGCTGACAGAGTGAACACTGAAGCTTTCTTT
CASRADRVNTEAFF
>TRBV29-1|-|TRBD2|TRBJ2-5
TGCAGCCACATCCCGGCTAGCGGGAACCAAGAGACCCAGTACTTC
CSHIPASGNQETQYF
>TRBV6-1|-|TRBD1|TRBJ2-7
TGTGCCAGCAGTGAAGAAATAACAGGGGAGAGGGTCGGGCAGTACTTC
CASSEEITGERVGQYF
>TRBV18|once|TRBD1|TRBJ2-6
TGTGCCAGCTCACAACGGGGGACAGGGGTATCTGGGGCCAACGTCCTGACTTTC
CASSQRGTGVSGANVLTF
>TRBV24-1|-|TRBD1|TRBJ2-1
TGTGCCACCAGTGACGGGACAGCCCAAACCTCCTACAATGAGCAGTTCTTC
CATSDGTAQTSYNEQFF
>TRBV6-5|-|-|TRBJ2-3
TGTGCCAGCAGGGAGGGAGATACGCAGTATTTT
CASREGDTQYF
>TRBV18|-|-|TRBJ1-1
TGTGCCAGCTCGCCTACGACGGAGCTTAACACTGAAGCTTTCTTT
CASSPTTELNTEAFF
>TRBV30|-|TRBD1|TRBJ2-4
TGTGCCTGGAGTGTAGGCGGGACAGGGGGCAACATTCAGTACTTC
CAWSVGGTGGNIQYF
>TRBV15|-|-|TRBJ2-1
TGTGCCACCAGCAGAGCTCGGGTATCCTACAATGAGCAGTTCTTC
CATSRARVSYNEQFF
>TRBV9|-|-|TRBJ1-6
TGTGCCAGCAGCCCGAACTTAGGGGGGGTTTCACCCCTCCACTTT
CASSPNLGGVSPLHF
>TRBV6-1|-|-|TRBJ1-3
TGTGCCAGCAGTGAATCGGTTCCGGGAAACACCATATATTTT
CASSESVPGNTIYF
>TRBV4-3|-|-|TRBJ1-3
TGCGCCAGCAGCCTAGACAGAAGTTCTGGAAACACCATATATTTT
CASSLDRSSGNTIYF
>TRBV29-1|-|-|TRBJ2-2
TGCAGCGTTGAAAGCCCCGGGGAGCTGTTTTTT
CSVESPGELFF